This T cell receptor beta chain was sequenced during a study of T cell responses to AZD1222 COVID-19 vaccine. The data were produced by immunoSEQ multiplex PCR, yet TCRdb's version contains in-frame clones alone and is incomplete. Of 70,000 to 85,000 clones listed, 86% are singletons. Trimming removed 4 bases from V and 4 bases from J; junction bases left unmatched: 4. Germline V gene sequence: CDR1 MNHEY, CDR2 SVGAGI. This CDR3 has 14 residues. This clone appeared a single time. This sequence was found in an adult in good health. The sample in question was peripheral blood, obtained on day 0 of AZD1222 vaccination. V and J are TRBV6-5 and TRBJ1-5; 7 nucleotides match TRBD1. CDR3 amino acids: CASSSDRANQPQHF. The CDR3 nucleotides are TGTGCCAGCAGTTCCGACAGGGCGAATCAGCCCCAGCATTTT.